One sample yielded the 27 T cell receptor beta chains listed below, sequenced in a study of T-cell reconstitution after alpha-beta-depleted transplantation in children. The library targeted TCRbeta and was prepared with unique molecular identifiers. TCRdb recomputed calls from the PCR reads with MiXCR, one row per CDR3 protein. This table has some 390,000 distinct CDR3 sequences, around 21% appearing once. Sample: PBMCs from the stem cell graft donor, taken from the stem cell graft. These receptors were taken from a human donor who donated a stem cell graft to a child with acute myeloid leukemia.

V and J are TRBV27 and TRBJ2-2; 10 bases agree with TRBD1. Germline loops: CDR1 MNHEY, CDR2 SMNVEV (reference sequence). After removal of 2 bases from V and 4 bases from J, the junction contained 4 bases not matched to a gene. The CDR3 is 16 residues long. CDR3 sequence reads: CASSLVWTGGTGELFF. The CDR3 region has the DNA TGTGCCAGCAGTTTAGTGTGGACAGGGGGCACCGGGGAGCTGTTTTTT.

The rearrangement links TRBV10-2 to TRBJ2-7; no clear D. The CDR3 has 14 amino acids. V lost 8 bases to trimming and J lost 4 bases, with 18 bases between them. Germline-derived CDR1 and CDR2 are WSHSY and SAAADI. This CDR3 reads CASSYGPRGYEQYF. The CDR3 DNA is TGCGCCAGCTCATATGGGCCACGTGGATACGAGCAGTACTTC.

J is TRBJ2-3 and V is TRBV7-6, with TRBD2 identical over 8 bases. Germline lookup yields CDR1 SGHVS and CDR2 FNYEAQ. The CDR3 is 17 amino acids. V was clipped by 2 bases and J by 4 bases; unmatched bases: 11. CDR3 protein: CASSLPASGSGPDTQYF. CDR3 in DNA: TGTGCCAGCAGCTTACCTGCTAGCGGGTCAGGGCCAGATACGCAGTATTTT.

The chain combines TRBV4-3 with TRBJ2-7; TRBD1 matches at 7 bases. The ends lost 1 base at V and 2 bases at J; junction bases unmatched: 8. Per the germline V gene, CDR1 is LGHNA and CDR2 is YSLEER. The CDR3 covers 16 residues. CDR3 DNA: TGCGCCAGCAGCCAAGGGCTTGACAGGGCCCCCTACGAGCAGTACTTC. It translates to CASSQGLDRAPYEQYF.

This clonotype was detected only a few times. This chain links TRBV9 with TRBJ2-7; no definite D call. Per germline, CDR1 SGDLS and CDR2 YYNGEE. Trimming pared 1 base from V and 4 bases from J, leaving 15 bases between. The CDR3 has 15 amino acids. The CDR3 is CASSVTPVSGYEQYF. The DNA of the CDR3 is TGTGCCAGCAGCGTAACCCCGGTATCCGGGTACGAGCAGTACTTC.

This clonotype was detected many times. The V and J genes are TRBV29-1 and TRBJ1-2, with D uncertain. CDR3 size: 13 residues. V lost 4 bases to trimming and J lost 7 bases, with 16 bases between them. Germline V gene sequence: CDR1 SQVTM, CDR2 ANQGSEA. CDR3 loop: CSVVAGDGSGYTF. The CDR3 DNA follows: TGCAGCGTTGTCGCTGGGGATGGGAGTGGCTACACCTTC.

This chain connects TRBV7-3 to TRBJ2-3, with TRBD2 matching 8 bases. Germline CDR1 and CDR2: SGHTA and FQGTGA. The V and J ends lost 6 bases and 1 base, in that order; junction bases with no gene match: 9. The CDR3 length is 16 residues. The CDR3 sequence is CASSLQAGVGTDTQYF. The CDR3 DNA reads TGTGCCAGCAGTTTACAAGCGGGAGTGGGCACAGATACGCAGTATTTT. Using reference TRBV7-3 and TRBJ2-3 for the parts outside the CDR3, the full variable domain is GAGVSQTPSNKVTEKGKYVELRCDPISGHTALYWYRQSLGQGPEFLIYFQGTGAADDSGLPNDRFFAVRPEGSVSTLKIQRTERGDSAVYLCASSLQAGVGTDTQYFGPGTRLTVL.

This clonotype was seen just once. The J gene is TRBJ1-1, the V gene TRBV7-6; D is perhaps TRBD1 (5 bases). The germline CDR1 and CDR2 sequences are SGHVS and FNYEAQ. V lost 5 bases, J lost 1 base, and 17 bases lay in between. The CDR3 totals 16 residues. In DNA, the CDR3 is TGTGCCAGCAGCGTAGACCTCTGGGGGGGGAACACTGAAGCTTTCTTT. Encoded protein: CASSVDLWGGNTEAFF.

This clonotype was found many times. The chain employs TRBV6-1 and TRBJ2-1; 7 bases fit TRBD2. CDR1 MNHNS and CDR2 SASEGT come from the germline V gene. The ends lost 6 bases at V and 6 bases at J; junction bases unmatched: 14. The CDR3 has 16 residues. The CDR3 DNA reads TGTGCCAGCAGCCTCAGCCTGGGAGGGCCTATCAATGAGCAGTTCTTC. It translates to CASSLSLGGPINEQFF.

Only a few counts were recorded for this clonotype. The J gene is TRBJ2-4, the V gene TRBV5-6; TRBD2 matches at 10 bases. The CDR3 is made up of 16 amino acids. V was clipped by 0 bases and J by 8 bases; unmatched bases: 8. Germline V gene data show CDR1 as SGHDT and CDR2 as YYEEEE. The CDR3 is CASSLVASGRGDIQYF. CDR3 DNA sequence: TGTGCCAGCAGCTTGGTGGCTAGCGGGAGAGGTGACATTCAGTACTTC.

The rearrangement uses TRBV24-1 and TRBJ2-2; the match to TRBD1 covers 8 bases. V was clipped by 9 bases and J by 6 bases; unmatched bases: 8. Per the germline V gene, CDR1 is KGHDR and CDR2 is SFDVKD. This CDR3 comprises 14 residues. Written as DNA, the CDR3 is TGTGCCACCTCGGGACAGGCGGACGCCGGGGAGCTGTTTTTT. Its translation is CATSGQADAGELFF.

This clonotype was observed at least ten times. The V call is TRBV20-1, the J call TRBJ2-5, with TRBD1 matching 11 bases. Per the germline V gene, CDR1 is DFQATT and CDR2 is SNEGSKA (reference sequence). The CDR3 has 15 residues. V lost 0 bases, J lost 1 base, and 1 base stayed unmatched. CDR3 protein: CSAREGTGGQETQYF. For the CDR3, the DNA is TGCAGTGCTAGAGAGGGGACAGGGGGCCAAGAGACCCAGTACTTC.

The genes are TRBV12-3 or TRBV12-4 and TRBJ2-2, with D possibly matching TRBD1 (6 bases). V was cut by 2 bases and J by 6 bases, with 10 bases left in between. The CDR3 totals 14 residues. This chain's CDR3 is CASSLIGGAGELFF. In nucleotides, the CDR3 is TGTGCCAGCAGTTTAATAGGGGGTGCCGGGGAGCTGTTTTTT.

This clonotype has a handful of counts. Germline is not matched at one junction end, which may reflect a read error. The chain joins TRBV5-1 to TRBJ2-1, with D tentatively TRBD1 or TRBD2 (6 bases each). The CDR3 spans 16 residues. The germline V gene has CDR1 SGHRS and CDR2 YFSETQ. The chain's CDR3 is CASSRRTGTSSNEQFF. DNA of the CDR3: TGCGCCAGCAGCCGGCGAACAGGGACTTCCTCCAATGAGCAGTTCTTC.

The gene calls are TRBV27 and TRBJ2-5; weak D call: TRBD2 (6 bases). Trimming cost V 5 bases and J 9 bases, with 25 bases left between them. Looked up from germline, CDR1 is MNHEY and CDR2 is SMNVEV (reference sequence). This CDR3 region has 16 residues. CDR3 in DNA: TGTGCCAGCAGTCTAATAAATCGGGAGTTCGCCGTTTCCCAGTACTTC. This sequence encodes CASSLINREFAVSQYF.

This clonotype came up a few times. The J gene is TRBJ2-2, the V gene TRBV9; 11 bases map to TRBD2. The CDR3 runs 16 residues. Germline V gene lookup returns CDR1 SGDLS and CDR2 YYNGEE. V was clipped by 2 bases and J by 5 bases; unmatched bases: 5. The DNA of the CDR3 is TGTGCCAGCAGCGTTGGATTAGCGGGAGGGACCGGGGAGCTGTTTTTT. Protein sequence: CASSVGLAGGTGELFF.

The genes are TRBV24-1 and TRBJ2-2, with TRBD1 matching over 10 bases. The CDR3 totals 16 residues. Germline CDR1 reads KGHDR; CDR2 reads SFDVKD. Germline trimming cut 3 bases from V and 7 bases from J; bases unmatched to any gene: 7. CDR3 region: CATSDIDRGLIGELFF. CDR3 bases: TGTGCCACCAGTGATATTGACAGGGGGCTTATCGGGGAGCTGTTTTTT.

V usage is TRBV9 and J usage is TRBJ2-1; D is perhaps TRBD2 (6 bases). V lost 1 base and J 6 bases, leaving 8 bases between the germline ends. Germline V gives CDR1 SGDLS, CDR2 YYNGEE. The CDR3 extends over 13 amino acids. The CDR3 loop is CASSVREFNEQFF. The DNA of the CDR3 is TGTGCCAGCAGCGTACGGGAGTTCAATGAGCAGTTCTTC. Full variable domain (missing parts from reference TRBV9 and TRBJ2-1): DSGVTQTPKHLITATGQRVTLRCSPRSGDLSVYWYQQSLDQGLQFLIQYYNGEERAKGNILERFSAQQFPDLHSELNLSSLELGDSALYFCASSVREFNEQFFGPGTRLTVL.

The table lists this clonotype with a few counts. The CDR3 DNA is TGTGCCAGCAGTTTTGGACAGGGGATAGACTACGAGCAGTACTTC. Translation: CASSFGQGIDYEQYF. The V gene is TRBV6-5, the J gene TRBJ2-7; 9 bases map to TRBD1. The CDR3 is 15 residues long. CDR1 MNHEY and CDR2 SVGAGI come from the germline V gene. J gave up 3 bases and V 4 bases, and 7 bases lay outside the gene matches.

The chain recombines TRBV5-1 with TRBJ2-7, with a tentative D call TRBD2 (6 bases). The germline CDR1 and CDR2 sequences are SGHRS and YFSETQ. CDR3 length: 14 amino acids. V was trimmed by 4 bases and J by 4 bases, leaving 15 bases between them. CDR3 in amino acids: CASSPDGSSYEQYF. In nucleotides, the CDR3 is TGCGCCAGCAGCCCAGACGGGAGTTCTTACGAGCAGTACTTC.

This clonotype appeared many times. The gene calls are TRBV28 and TRBJ2-5; D might be TRBD1 or TRBD2, each matching 5 bases. This CDR3 region has 16 residues. V lost 4 bases and J 5 bases, leaving 20 bases between the germline ends. The germline CDR1 and CDR2 sequences are MDHEN and SYDVKM. In DNA form, the CDR3 reads TGTGCCAGCAGTTCAGGTCAAGCAGGGAGACGGGAGACCCAGTACTTC. This codes for CASSSGQAGRRETQYF. Combining the CDR3 with reference TRBV28 and TRBJ2-5 gives the whole variable domain DVKVTQSSRYLVKRTGEKVFLECVQDMDHENMFWYRQDPGLGLRLIYFSYDVKMKEKGDIPEGYSVSREKKERFSLILESASTNQTSMYLCASSSGQAGRRETQYFGPGTRLLVL.

This clonotype was seen repeatedly, ten times or more. The rearrangement uses TRBV6-5 and TRBJ2-1; D perhaps matches TRBD2 (6 bases). Germline CDR1 is MNHEY and CDR2 is SVGAGI. CDR3 length: 15 residues. The V end was cut by 1 base, the J end by 6 bases, with 13 bases between. The CDR3 here is CASSYFLASLNEQFF. DNA for the CDR3: TGTGCCAGCAGTTACTTTCTAGCGTCCCTCAATGAGCAGTTCTTC.

This clonotype came up many times. The chain uses TRBV20-1 and TRBJ2-7, with 10 bases that match TRBD2. After removal of 0 bases from V and 4 bases from J, the junction contained 15 bases not matched to a gene. Germline assignment: CDR1 DFQATT and CDR2 SNEGSKA (reference sequence). The CDR3 covers 18 residues. As DNA, the CDR3 is TGCAGTGCTAGAGATCTTCGCCCAGCGGGAGGGATACAATACGAGCAGTACTTC. It specifies CSARDLRPAGGIQYEQYF.

This clonotype showed up just a few times. The chain joins TRBV15 to TRBJ2-4; TRBD1 is a possible D gene (5 bases). The CDR3 is 16 residues long. Trimming pared 5 bases from V and 5 bases from J, leaving 19 bases between. Germline assignment: CDR1 LNHNV and CDR2 YYDKDF (reference sequence). The CDR3 sequence is CATSPRKGVGENIQYF. As DNA, the CDR3 is TGTGCCACCAGCCCCCGGAAAGGGGTAGGAGAAAACATTCAGTACTTC.

The rearrangement links TRBV2 to TRBJ1-3, with unresolved D. Looked up from germline, CDR1 is SNHLY and CDR2 is FYNNEI. Between the trimmed V and J ends, which lost 6 bases and 3 bases, there was a span of 9 bases. This CDR3 is built from 13 residues. The CDR3 nucleotides are TGTGCCAGCAGCGAGGACGGTGGAAACACCATATATTTT. Protein product: CASSEDGGNTIYF.

This clonotype was counted many times. CDR3 bases: TGTGCCAGCAGTTTCGGGCAGTACGAGCAGTACTTC. Residues: CASSFGQYEQYF. The V call is TRBV28, the J call TRBJ2-7, with D uncertain. The V gene's germline CDR1 is MDHEN and CDR2 SYDVKM. The CDR3 runs 12 residues. Trimming left V 3 bases short and J 4 bases short, with 7 bases between.

The chain combines TRBV13 with TRBJ2-7, with D unresolved. Germline V gene data show CDR1 as PRHDT and CDR2 as FYEKMQ (reference sequence). The CDR3 loop spans 12 amino acids. V was pared by 4 bases and J by 4 bases, with 8 bases between. DNA for the CDR3: TGTGCCAGCAGCTCAACCGAATACGAGCAGTACTTC. Its protein is CASSSTEYEQYF.